Listed here are 9 T cell receptor beta chains from one sample, sequenced in a study of cytotoxic CD8 clonotypes in ibrutinib-treated CLL. This table comes from immunoSEQ multiplex PCR, and its TCRdb copy is limited to in-frame clones, with some not included. The sample contains roughly 23,000 clones, 70% to 80% of which appear only once. Sequenced material: PBMCs, taken before ibrutinib treatment. The origin of the receptors is a human donor with chronic lymphocytic leukemia.

The V call is TRBV9, the J call TRBJ2-7; D is ambiguous. The CDR3 has 12 amino acids. CDR1 and CDR2 (germline): SGDLS, YYNGEE. V dropped 4 bases and J dropped 4 bases, with 9 bases sitting between them. In DNA, the CDR3 is TGTGCCAGCAGCCCTCCCACTTACGAGCAGTACTTC. Its protein is CASSPPTYEQYF.

This clone was detected only a few times. J is TRBJ1-5 and V is TRBV19; no clear D gene. CDR1 is LNHDA, CDR2 SQIVND, per germline (reference sequence). The V gene lost 3 bases and the J gene lost 4 bases, with 13 bases spanning the gap. CDR3 length: 15 residues. This chain's CDR3 is CASSIGSEYNQPQHF. In nucleotides, the CDR3 is TGTGCCAGTAGTATCGGCTCAGAGTATAATCAGCCCCAGCATTTT.

This CDR3 reads CASSVDLGYEQYF. CDR3 bases: TGTGCCAGCAGCGTAGACTTGGGGTACGAGCAGTACTTC. V is TRBV9 and J is TRBJ2-7; D remains unclear. V was pared by 0 bases and J by 4 bases, with 8 bases between. The CDR3 covers 13 residues. Looked up from germline, CDR1 is SGDLS and CDR2 is YYNGEE.

This clone is medium-sized (0.01 to 0.1%). The chain uses TRBV30 and TRBJ2-7; D may be TRBD1 (5 bases). This CDR3 is built from 15 residues. V was shortened by 0 bases and J by 4 bases, with 16 bases between the two germline ends. From germline, CDR1 is GTSNPN and CDR2 SVGIG (reference sequence). DNA of the CDR3: TGTGCCTGGAGTGTACAGTCAGGGATCCCTTACGAGCAGTACTTC. Amino acids: CAWSVQSGIPYEQYF.

This clone appeared a few times. This rearrangement joins TRBV5-1 to TRBJ1-2, with 12 bases identical to TRBD1. The CDR3 contains 16 residues. CDR1 is SGHRS, CDR2 YFSETQ, per germline. V shed 0 bases and J 4 bases; nucleotides not matched to a gene: 4. This CDR3 reads CASSLAGTGGSYGYTF. CDR3 in DNA: TGCGCCAGCAGCTTGGCTGGGACAGGGGGCAGCTATGGCTACACCTTC.

The CDR3 region is CASSIDGDTGELFF. The CDR3 DNA sequence: TGTGCCAGTAGTATAGATGGGGACACCGGGGAGCTGTTTTTT. The chain joins TRBV19 to TRBJ2-2; no clear D. Germline values: CDR1 LNHDA, CDR2 SQIVND (reference sequence). The V end lost 0 bases, the J end lost 3 bases, and 5 bases lay between the germline ends. This CDR3 region has 14 residues. Together with reference TRBV19 and TRBJ2-2, the CDR3 gives the full variable domain: DGGITQSPKYLFRKEGQNVTLSCEQNLNHDAMYWYRQDPGQGLRLIYYSQIVNDFQKGDIAEGYSVSREKKESFPLTVTSAQKNPTAFYLCASSIDGDTGELFFGEGSRLTVL.

The rearrangement links TRBV7-9 to TRBJ2-7; D might be TRBD1 or TRBD2, each matching 5 bases. Trimming cost V 1 base and J 3 bases, with 7 bases left between them. The CDR3 length is 13 residues. CDR1 and CDR2 from the germline V gene are SEHNR and FQNEAQ (reference sequence). In DNA form, the CDR3 reads TGTGCCAGCAGCTTAGGGGACGGCTACGAGCAGTACTTC. Protein sequence: CASSLGDGYEQYF.

V and J are TRBV2 and TRBJ2-3, with 9 nucleotides matching TRBD1. The germline V gene encodes CDR1 SNHLY and CDR2 FYNNEI. V was pared by 2 bases and J by 4 bases, with 13 bases of the junction left unmatched. The CDR3 has 18 residues. In DNA, the CDR3 is TGTGCCAGCAGTGAAATTGGGTGGGGACAGGGCGGCGCAGATACGCAGTATTTT. This codes for CASSEIGWGQGGADTQYF.

This clone was seen only once. The V gene is TRBV5-1, the J gene TRBJ2-5; 7 bases are shared with TRBD2. V was clipped by 3 bases and J by 1 base; unmatched bases: 6. The germline V gene encodes CDR1 SGHRS and CDR2 YFSETQ. This CDR3 contains 15 residues. For the CDR3, the DNA is TGCGCCAGCAGCTCAAGCGGGATGGGCCAAGAGACCCAGTACTTC. Protein product: CASSSSGMGQETQYF.